The present T cell receptor beta chain was sequenced within a study of identical twins. After removal of 5 bases from V and 4 bases from J, the junction contained 6 bases not matched to a gene. This CDR3 contains 14 residues. In germline, CDR1 is DFQATT, CDR2 SNEGSKA (reference sequence). Using its own MiXCR run on the 5' RACE reads, TCRdb lists one record per CDR3 protein. The data contain hundreds of thousands of distinct CDR3 sequences, about 20% of them singletons. The sample was also reused in another study, on T cells expressing NK-cell markers. That paper states: NKG2C+ dominant clonotype frequencies in 6 or 7 donors were roughly 1.0-7.5% of CD8+ T cells. Once again these clonotypes came out on top in the CD3+CD56-NKG2C+ fraction of a few donors.

V gene TRBV20-1 combines with J gene TRBJ1-2; 11 bases align to TRBD1. Sequenced material: PBMCs. This clonotype originated in a woman in her late teens or twenties in good health. In nucleotides, the CDR3 is TGCAGTGCTCGGGGGACAGGGGGAGGCTATGGCTACACCTTC. Translation gives CSARGTGGGYGYTF.